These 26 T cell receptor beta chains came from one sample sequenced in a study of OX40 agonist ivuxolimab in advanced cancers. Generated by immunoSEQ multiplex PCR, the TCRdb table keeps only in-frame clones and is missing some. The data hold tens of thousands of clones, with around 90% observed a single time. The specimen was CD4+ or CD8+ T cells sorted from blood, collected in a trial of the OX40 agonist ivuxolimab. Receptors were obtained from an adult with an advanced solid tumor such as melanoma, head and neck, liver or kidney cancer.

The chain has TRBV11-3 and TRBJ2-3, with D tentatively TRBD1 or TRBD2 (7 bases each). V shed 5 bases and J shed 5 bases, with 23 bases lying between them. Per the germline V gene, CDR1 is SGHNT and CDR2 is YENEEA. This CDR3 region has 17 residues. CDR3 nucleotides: TGTGCCAGCAGCCTCGCAGGGGGGGGGCGCGGAAAAGATACGCAGTATTTT. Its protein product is CASSLAGGGRGKDTQYF.

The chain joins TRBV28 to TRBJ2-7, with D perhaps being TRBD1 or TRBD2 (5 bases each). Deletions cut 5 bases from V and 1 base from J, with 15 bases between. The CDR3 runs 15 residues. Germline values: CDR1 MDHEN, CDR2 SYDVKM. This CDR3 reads CASSVPGTGSYEQYF. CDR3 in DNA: TGTGCCAGCAGTGTCCCCGGGACCGGTTCCTACGAGCAGTACTTC.

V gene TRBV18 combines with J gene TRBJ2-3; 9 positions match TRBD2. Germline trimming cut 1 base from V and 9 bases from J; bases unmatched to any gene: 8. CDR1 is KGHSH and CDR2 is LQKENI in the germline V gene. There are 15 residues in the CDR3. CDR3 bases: TGTGCCAGCTCACCACTGACTAGCGGAGACATAACGCAGTATTTT. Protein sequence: CASSPLTSGDITQYF.

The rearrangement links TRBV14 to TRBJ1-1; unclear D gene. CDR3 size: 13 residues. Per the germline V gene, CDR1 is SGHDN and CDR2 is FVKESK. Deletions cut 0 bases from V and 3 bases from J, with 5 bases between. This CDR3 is CASSQDGHTEAFF. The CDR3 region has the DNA TGTGCCAGCAGCCAAGATGGGCACACTGAAGCTTTCTTT.

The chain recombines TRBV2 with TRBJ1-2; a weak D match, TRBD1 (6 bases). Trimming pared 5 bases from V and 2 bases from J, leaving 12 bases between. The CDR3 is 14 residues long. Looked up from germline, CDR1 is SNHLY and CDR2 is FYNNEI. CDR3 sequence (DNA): TGTGCCAGCAGTTCCATGGACAGAAACTATGGCTACACCTTC. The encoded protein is CASSSMDRNYGYTF.

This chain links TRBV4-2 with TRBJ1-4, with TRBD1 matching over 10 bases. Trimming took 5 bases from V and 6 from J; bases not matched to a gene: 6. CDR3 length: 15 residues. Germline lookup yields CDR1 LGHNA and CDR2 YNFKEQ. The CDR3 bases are TGTGCCAGCAGCTCTACCGGGACAGGGGATGAAAAACTGTTTTTT. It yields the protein CASSSTGTGDEKLFF.

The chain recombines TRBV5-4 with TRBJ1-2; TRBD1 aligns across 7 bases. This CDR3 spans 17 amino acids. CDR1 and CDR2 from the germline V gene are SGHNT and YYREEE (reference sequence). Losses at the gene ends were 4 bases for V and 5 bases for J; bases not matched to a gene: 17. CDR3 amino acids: CASSLDETGVPPYGYTF. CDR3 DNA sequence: TGTGCCAGCAGCCTGGACGAAACAGGGGTCCCACCATATGGCTACACCTTC.

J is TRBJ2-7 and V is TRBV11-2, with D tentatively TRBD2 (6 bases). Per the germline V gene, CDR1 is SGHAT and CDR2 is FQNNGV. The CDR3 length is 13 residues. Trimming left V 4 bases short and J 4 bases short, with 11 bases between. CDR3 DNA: TGTGCCAGCAGCTCGACTAGAATTTACGAGCAGTACTTC. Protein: CASSSTRIYEQYF.

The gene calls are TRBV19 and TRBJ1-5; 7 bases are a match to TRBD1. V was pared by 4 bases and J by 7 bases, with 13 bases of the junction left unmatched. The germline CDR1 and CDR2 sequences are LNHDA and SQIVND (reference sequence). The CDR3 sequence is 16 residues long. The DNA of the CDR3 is TGTGCCAGTAGTAGATTTGGTCAGGGGGTAGGCCAGCCCCAGCATTTT. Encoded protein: CASSRFGQGVGQPQHF.

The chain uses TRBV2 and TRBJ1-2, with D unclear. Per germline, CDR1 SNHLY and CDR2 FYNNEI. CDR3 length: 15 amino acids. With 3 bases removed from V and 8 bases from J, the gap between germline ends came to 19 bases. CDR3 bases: TGTGCCAGCAGTGAGGAAGACGCTGCCTTAAGGGGCTACACCTTC. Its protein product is CASSEEDAALRGYTF.

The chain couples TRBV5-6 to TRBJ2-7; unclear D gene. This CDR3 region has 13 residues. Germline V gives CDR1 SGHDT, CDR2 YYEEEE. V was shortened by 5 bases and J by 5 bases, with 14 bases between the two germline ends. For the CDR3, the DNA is TGTGCCAGCAGGCCCTTTGAGGTAGACGAGCAGTACTTC. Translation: CASRPFEVDEQYF.

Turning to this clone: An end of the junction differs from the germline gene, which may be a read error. The chain's CDR3 is CASSETGRTYVGF. CDR3 nucleotide sequence: TGTGCCAGCAGTGAAACCGGGAGGACATATGTGGGCTTT. The rearrangement links TRBV6-1 to TRBJ1-1, with D possibly being TRBD1 (5 bases). Germline V gene lookup returns CDR1 MNHNS and CDR2 SASEGT. The CDR3 sequence is 13 residues long.

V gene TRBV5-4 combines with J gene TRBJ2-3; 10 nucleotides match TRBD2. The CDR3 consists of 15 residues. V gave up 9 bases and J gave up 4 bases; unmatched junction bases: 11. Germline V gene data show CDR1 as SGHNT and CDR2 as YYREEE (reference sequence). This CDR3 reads CATQILAGKPDTQYF. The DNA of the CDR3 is TGTGCCACCCAAATACTAGCGGGGAAGCCAGATACGCAGTATTTT.

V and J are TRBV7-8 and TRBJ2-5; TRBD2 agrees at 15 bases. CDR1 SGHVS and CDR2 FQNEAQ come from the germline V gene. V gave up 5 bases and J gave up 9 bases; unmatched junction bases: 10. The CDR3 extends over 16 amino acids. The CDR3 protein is CASSKTGLAGGRAQYF. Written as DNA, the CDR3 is TGTGCCAGCAGCAAAACGGGACTAGCGGGGGGACGGGCCCAGTACTTC.

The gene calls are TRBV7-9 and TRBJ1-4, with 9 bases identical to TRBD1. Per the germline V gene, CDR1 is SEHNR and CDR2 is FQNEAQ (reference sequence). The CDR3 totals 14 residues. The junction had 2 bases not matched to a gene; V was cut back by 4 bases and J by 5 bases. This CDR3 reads CASSSGQGNEKLFF. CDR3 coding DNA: TGTGCCAGCAGCTCTGGACAGGGGAATGAAAAACTGTTTTTT.

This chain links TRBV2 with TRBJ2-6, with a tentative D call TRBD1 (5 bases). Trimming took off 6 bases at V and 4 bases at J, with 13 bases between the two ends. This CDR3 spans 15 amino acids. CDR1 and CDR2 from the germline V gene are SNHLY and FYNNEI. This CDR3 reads CASREQETGANVLTF. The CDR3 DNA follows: TGTGCCAGCAGGGAACAGGAGACCGGGGCCAACGTCCTGACTTTC.

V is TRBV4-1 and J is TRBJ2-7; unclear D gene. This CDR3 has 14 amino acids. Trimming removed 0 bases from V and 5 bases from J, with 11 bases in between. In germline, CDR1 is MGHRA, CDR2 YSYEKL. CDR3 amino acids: CASSQDPGFNEQYF. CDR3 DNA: TGCGCCAGCAGCCAAGACCCGGGTTTCAACGAGCAGTACTTC.

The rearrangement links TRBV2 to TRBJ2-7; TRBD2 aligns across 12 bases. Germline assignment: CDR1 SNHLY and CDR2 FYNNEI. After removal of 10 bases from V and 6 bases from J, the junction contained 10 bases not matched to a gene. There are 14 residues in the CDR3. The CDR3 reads CATVQGTSGREQYF. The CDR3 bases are TGTGCCACTGTACAGGGGACTAGCGGGCGCGAGCAGTACTTC. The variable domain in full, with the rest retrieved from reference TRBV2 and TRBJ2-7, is EPEVTQTPSHQVTQMGQEVILRCVPISNHLYFYWYRQILGQKVEFLVSFYNNEISEKSEIFDDQFSVERPDGSNFTLKIRSTKLEDSAMYFCATVQGTSGREQYFGPGTRLTVT.

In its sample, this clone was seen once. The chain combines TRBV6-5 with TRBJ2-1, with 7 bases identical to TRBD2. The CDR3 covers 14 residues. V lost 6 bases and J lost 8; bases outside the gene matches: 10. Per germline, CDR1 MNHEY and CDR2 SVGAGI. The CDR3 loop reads CASSDPRGSYEQFF. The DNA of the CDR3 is TGTGCCAGCAGCGATCCTCGCGGGAGCTATGAGCAGTTCTTC.

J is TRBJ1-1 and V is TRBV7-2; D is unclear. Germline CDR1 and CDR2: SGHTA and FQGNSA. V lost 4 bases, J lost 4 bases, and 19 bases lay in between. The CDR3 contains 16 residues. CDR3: CASSSREQSGGTEAFF. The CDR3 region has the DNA TGTGCCAGCAGCTCCCGGGAGCAAAGTGGTGGCACTGAAGCTTTCTTT.

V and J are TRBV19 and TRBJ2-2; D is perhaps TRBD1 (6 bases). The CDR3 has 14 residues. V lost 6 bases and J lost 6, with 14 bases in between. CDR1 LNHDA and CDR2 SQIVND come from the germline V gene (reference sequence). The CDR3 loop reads CASRGTLQSGELFF. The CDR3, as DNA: TGTGCCAGTAGAGGGACACTCCAATCCGGGGAGCTGTTTTTT.

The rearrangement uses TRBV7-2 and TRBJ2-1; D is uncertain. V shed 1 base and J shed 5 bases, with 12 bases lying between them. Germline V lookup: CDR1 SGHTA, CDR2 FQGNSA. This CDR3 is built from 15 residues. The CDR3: CASSLVWGFNNEQFF. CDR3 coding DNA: TGTGCCAGCAGCTTAGTGTGGGGTTTCAACAATGAGCAGTTCTTC.

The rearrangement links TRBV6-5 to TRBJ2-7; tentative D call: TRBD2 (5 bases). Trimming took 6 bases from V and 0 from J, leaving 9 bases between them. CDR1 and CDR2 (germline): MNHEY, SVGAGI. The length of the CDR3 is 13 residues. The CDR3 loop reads CASSPTSSYEQYF. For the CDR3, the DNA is TGTGCCAGCAGCCCTACTAGCTCCTACGAGCAGTACTTC.

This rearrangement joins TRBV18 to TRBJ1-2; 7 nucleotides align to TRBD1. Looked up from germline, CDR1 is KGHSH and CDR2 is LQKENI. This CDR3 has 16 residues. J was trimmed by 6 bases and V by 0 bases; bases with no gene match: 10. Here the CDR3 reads CASSPPGQEGSHGYTF. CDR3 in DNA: TGTGCCAGCTCACCACCTGGACAGGAGGGATCCCATGGCTACACCTTC.

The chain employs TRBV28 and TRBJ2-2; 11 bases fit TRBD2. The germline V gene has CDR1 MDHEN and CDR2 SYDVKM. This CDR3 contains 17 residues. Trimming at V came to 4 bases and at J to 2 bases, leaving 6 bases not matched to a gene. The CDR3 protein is CASSYPGLADNTGELFF. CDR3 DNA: TGTGCCAGCAGTTACCCGGGACTAGCGGACAACACCGGGGAGCTGTTTTTT.

The CDR3 sequence is CAWSDSGWTNYGYTF. Here the CDR3 DNA reads TGTGCCTGGAGTGATTCAGGGTGGACTAACTATGGCTACACCTTC. The chain recombines TRBV30 with TRBJ1-2; TRBD1 is a possible D gene (5 bases). This CDR3 is 15 amino acids long. The V end lost 1 base, the J end lost 0 bases, and 12 bases lay between the germline ends. Germline V CDR1 and CDR2: GTSNPN, SVGIG (reference sequence).